The clone carrying this T cell receptor beta chain was observed a handful of times. The data belong to a study of blood T cell repertoires in COVID-19. In the study overall: COVID-19 samples collected from the United States, Italy and Spain covered acute and convalescent phases. PBMCs, B-cell-depleted T cells, or T cells were the source of the cDNA or gDNA that made up the material.

Authors' methods: Reference gene primers were amplified, and this amplification served to estimate nucleated cell counts. Sequencing was performed with immunoSEQ multiplex PCR; in TCRdb, only in-frame clones are kept and a portion is missing. Clone size and the V and J calls come from that table; the DNA yielded D and trimming. The table has roughly 170,000 clones, approximately 80% seen once. V was clipped by 0 bases and J by 5 bases, with 7 bases between them. The CDR3 loop spans 13 amino acids. Germline CDR1 and CDR2: KGHSH and LQKENI. Specimen: peripheral blood. The sequence derives from a human donor in a cohort sampled during active COVID-19. The rearrangement joins TRBV18 to TRBJ1-2, with D possibly matching TRBD1 (6 bases). The CDR3 coding sequence is TGTGCCAGCTCACCACCCGGACAGTATGGCTACACCTTC. Translating gives CASSPPGQYGYTF.